These 5 T cell receptor beta chains came from one sample sequenced in a study of T cell responses to AZD1222 COVID-19 vaccine. Method: immunoSEQ multiplex PCR; TCRdb's copy keeps in-frame clones and lacks some. The sample has around 99,000 clones, 90% to 95% seen once. Specimen: peripheral blood, collected on day 0 of AZD1222 vaccination. Receptors were obtained from an adult in good health.

The chain has TRBV14 and TRBJ1-2; D gene uncertain. The CDR3 length is 13 residues. V was pared by 4 bases and J by 1 base, with 7 bases between. Germline V gene sequence: CDR1 SGHDN, CDR2 FVKESK. The CDR3 nucleotides are TGTGCCAGCAGCCCGGGAAATAACTATGGCTACACCTTC. This translates into CASSPGNNYGYTF.

The chain employs TRBV28 and TRBJ1-2; TRBD1 might be the D (5 bases). The CDR3 loop spans 14 amino acids. Germline CDR1 reads MDHEN; CDR2 reads SYDVKM. With 3 bases removed from V and 3 bases from J, the gap between germline ends came to 11 bases. The CDR3 region has the DNA TGTGCCAGCAGTTTGGGGGACCTTTACTATGGCTACACCTTC. Translation: CASSLGDLYYGYTF.

J is TRBJ2-3 and V is TRBV6-5; 7 bases line up with TRBD1. The CDR3 is made up of 15 amino acids. Germline CDR1 and CDR2: MNHEY and SVGAGI. The V gene end was trimmed by 4 bases and the J gene end by 4 bases; junction bases not matched to a gene: 8. CDR3 protein: CASSSRQGRADTQYF. In nucleotides, the CDR3 is TGTGCCAGCAGTTCCCGACAGGGAAGGGCAGATACGCAGTATTTT.

The chain couples TRBV23-1 to TRBJ1-2; D is perhaps TRBD1 (6 bases). TRBV23-1 is recorded as an ORF, its role being uncertain. The CDR3 runs 13 residues. V was pared by 8 bases and J by 8 bases, with 18 bases between. The CDR3 loop is CASGGDRNGGYTF. CDR3 DNA: TGCGCCAGCGGCGGTGACAGGAACGGCGGCTACACCTTC.

CDR3 amino acids: CASSLVGSSYNEQFF. In DNA form, the CDR3 reads TGTGCCAGCAGCTTAGTCGGTAGCTCCTACAATGAGCAGTTCTTC. This chain uses TRBV7-9 with TRBJ2-1; no firm D call. The CDR3 has 15 amino acids. Trimming shortened V by 1 base and J by 0 bases, and 7 bases separated the two germline ends. Germline lookup yields CDR1 SEHNR and CDR2 FQNEAQ (reference sequence).